The 14 T cell receptor beta chains listed next were all sequenced from one sample in a study of spatial heterogeneity in lung cancer. Findings and limits, study-wide: Mutation counts in tumors were tracked by counts of expanded intratumoral alpha and beta TCRs.

Time point: sample taken at primary tumor resection. Their antigens remain unidentified. Each CDR3 protein is one row after TCRdb ran MiXCR on the 5' RACE reads. The data contain around 1,300 distinct CDR3 sequences, under 15% of them singletons. Sequencing was performed on lung tumor tissue, taken at surgery. The source of these receptors is a female donor with early-stage non-small cell lung cancer.

This clonotype ranks as medium-sized. The chain carries TRBV6-1 and TRBJ2-1; D is ambiguous. Trimming cost V 6 bases and J 4 bases, with 10 bases left between them. This CDR3 has 13 residues. Germline loops: CDR1 MNHNS, CDR2 SASEGT. The CDR3 coding sequence is TGTGCCAGCAGCGTACTGGATTACAATGAGCAGTTCTTC. Its protein product is CASSVLDYNEQFF.

This clonotype counts as medium-sized. This chain uses TRBV16 with TRBJ2-7, with 7 bases matching TRBD1. The length of the CDR3 is 15 residues. Unmatched junction bases numbered 10, after V lost 8 bases and J lost 0 bases. Per germline, CDR1 KGHSY and CDR2 FQNENV. In DNA, the CDR3 is TGTGCCAGCGGCCGACAGGGCACGAGCTCCTACGAGCAGTACTTC. It encodes CASGRQGTSSYEQYF.

This clonotype is categorized as medium-sized. The genes are TRBV27 and TRBJ2-2, with D unresolved. Germline V lookup: CDR1 MNHEY, CDR2 SMNVEV (reference sequence). Trimming cost V 0 bases and J 2 bases, with 10 bases left between them. The CDR3 is 16 residues long. The CDR3 loop reads CASSLSIGQNTGELFF. The CDR3 bases are TGTGCCAGCAGTTTATCGATCGGTCAAAACACCGGGGAGCTGTTTTTT.

J is TRBJ2-1 and V is TRBV5-1; D unresolved. Germline-derived CDR1 and CDR2 are SGHRS and YFSETQ. V was shortened by 4 bases and J by 0 bases, with 11 bases between the two germline ends. This CDR3 region has 15 residues. DNA for the CDR3: TGCGCCAGCAGCCCCGACTCGCTCTCCTACAATGAGCAGTTCTTC. Encoded protein: CASSPDSLSYNEQFF.

This clonotype counts as medium-sized. V and J are TRBV29-1 and TRBJ2-1; 7 nucleotides match TRBD1. Germline CDR1 is SQVTM and CDR2 is ANQGSEA. V shed 4 bases, J shed 9 bases, and the junction held 6 bases outside the gene matches. The CDR3 is 12 amino acids. CDR3 bases: TGCAGCGTTGTAGAGGGGGCACGTGAGCAGTTCTTC. Encoded protein: CSVVEGAREQFF.

This clonotype is termed large. V is TRBV4-1 and J is TRBJ1-1, with D possibly TRBD1 on 5 matching bases. V was shortened by 4 bases and J by 3 bases, with 15 bases between the two germline ends. CDR3 length equals 15 residues. From germline, CDR1 is MGHRA and CDR2 YSYEKL. The CDR3 loop is CASSLTGTPDTEAFF. The CDR3, as DNA: TGCGCCAGCAGCCTAACCGGGACTCCAGACACTGAAGCTTTCTTT.

This clonotype ranks as hyperexpanded. The V call is TRBV9, the J call TRBJ2-7, with D possibly being TRBD1 (5 bases). V was shortened by 5 bases and J by 7 bases, with 10 bases between the two germline ends. The CDR3 is 11 amino acids. The V gene's germline CDR1 is SGDLS and CDR2 YYNGEE. CDR3 in amino acids: CASSQGGEQYF. The CDR3 nucleotides are TGTGCCAGCAGTCAGGGTGGTGAGCAGTACTTC.

This clonotype is medium-sized within its sample. The chain uses TRBV28 and TRBJ2-7, with a tentative D call TRBD1 (7 bases). This CDR3 has 12 residues. CDR1 and CDR2 (germline): MDHEN, SYDVKM. Trimming shortened V by 3 bases and J by 12 bases, and 15 bases separated the two germline ends. CDR3 coding DNA: TGTGCCAGCAGTTTTAGGAGGGGGCCATCGTACTTC. This gives the protein CASSFRRGPSYF.

This clonotype was seen at least ten times. The gene calls are TRBV20-1 and TRBJ2-5; TRBD2 matches 13 bases. Germline V CDR1 and CDR2: DFQATT, SNEGSKA (reference sequence). J gave up 7 bases and V 1 base, and 3 bases lay outside the gene matches. The CDR3 is 14 amino acids. The CDR3 DNA follows: TGCAGTGCTAGAGTTCGGACTAGCGGGGGGACCCAGTACTTC. Its protein product is CSARVRTSGGTQYF.

The V gene is TRBV20-1, the J gene TRBJ1-5; the D gene is possibly TRBD1 (5 bases). The CDR3 contains 15 residues. Trimming stripped 1 base from V and 3 bases from J, with 13 bases between. CDR1 is DFQATT and CDR2 is SNEGSKA in the germline V gene (reference sequence). CDR3 sequence reads: CSARGGVSFNQPQHF. The CDR3 DNA reads TGCAGTGCTAGAGGAGGGGTGAGTTTCAATCAGCCCCAGCATTTT.

This clonotype qualifies as large. The rearrangement joins TRBV9 to TRBJ2-2, with 7 bases that match TRBD2. This CDR3 is built from 15 residues. Germline V gives CDR1 SGDLS, CDR2 YYNGEE. Trimming removed 0 bases from V and 4 bases from J; junction bases left unmatched: 3. This CDR3 reads CASSVGSSGTGELFF. The CDR3 DNA reads TGTGCCAGCAGCGTAGGGTCTAGCGGCACCGGGGAGCTGTTTTTT.

This clonotype was detected a few times. This rearrangement joins TRBV28 to TRBJ2-7; TRBD2 is a possible D gene (5 bases). This CDR3 region has 17 residues. Per germline, CDR1 MDHEN and CDR2 SYDVKM. Trimming took 4 bases from V and 5 from J, leaving 24 bases between them. This CDR3 reads CASSSITSLSIFHEQYF. As DNA, the CDR3 is TGTGCCAGCAGTTCCATCACTAGTCTCTCTATATTCCACGAGCAGTACTTC.

By proportion, this clonotype is medium-sized (0.01 to 0.1%). The V call is TRBV5-1, the J call TRBJ2-3; 10 bases map to TRBD1. From germline, CDR1 is SGHRS and CDR2 YFSETQ. Unmatched junction bases numbered 2, after V lost 3 bases and J lost 4 bases. The CDR3 has 14 residues. CDR3 in DNA: TGCGCCAGCAGCTCAGGACAGGGGGCAGATACGCAGTATTTT. Its protein product is CASSSGQGADTQYF.

In its sample, this clonotype is large. The chain uses TRBV29-1 and TRBJ2-3; 14 positions match TRBD2. Germline CDR1 is SQVTM and CDR2 is ANQGSEA. Trimming took 4 bases from V and 3 from J; bases not matched to a gene: 3. The CDR3 runs 15 residues. The CDR3 region is CSVGGLAGETDTQYF. In nucleotides, the CDR3 is TGCAGCGTTGGGGGACTAGCGGGAGAGACAGATACGCAGTATTTT.